These T cell receptor beta chains were read from a single sample in a study of vaccination and CD4 T cells after COVID-19. TCRdb re-called the PCR reads through MiXCR, storing one row per CDR3 protein. The table has 12,000 to 15,000 distinct CDR3 sequences, 60% seen once. Antigen specificity for these receptors is unknown. The sample was CD4+ T cells from blood, cultured in vitro. The source of these receptors is a human donor who had recovered from COVID-19. The CDR3 runs from the conserved cysteine through the conserved F or W. D genes are given only for firm matches. Rows give clone size only sometimes, using once, few, many, or a class for an expanded clone.

clone size: NA
V gene: TRBV20-1
J gene: TRBJ2-3
CDR3 length: 16
D gene: TRBD2
CDR3 protein: CSARKNAGGPTDTQYF
CDR3 DNA: TGCAGTGCTAGGAAAAACGCGGGAGGGCCGACAGATACGCAGTATTTT

clone size: NA
V gene: TRBV19
J gene: TRBJ2-3
CDR3 length: 16
D gene: TRBD2
CDR3 protein: CASSIGLAGGPDTQYF
CDR3 DNA: TGTGCCAGTAGTATAGGGCTAGCGGGAGGGCCAGATACGCAGTATTTT

clone size: NA
V gene: TRBV20-1
J gene: TRBJ2-4
CDR3 length: 14
D gene: TRBD1
CDR3 protein: CSARYNRGKNIQYF
CDR3 DNA: TGCAGTGCTCGCTATAACAGGGGCAAAAACATTCAGTACTTC

clone size: few
V gene: TRBV15
J gene: TRBJ2-7
CDR3 length: 15
D gene: TRBD1
CDR3 protein: CATSRDRTGADEQYF
CDR3 DNA: TGTGCCACCAGCAGAGACCGGACAGGGGCAGACGAGCAGTACTTC

clone size: once
V gene: TRBV28
J gene: TRBJ2-3
CDR3 length: 15
D gene: NA
CDR3 protein: CASSRVAGATDTQYF
CDR3 DNA: TGTGCCAGCAGTAGGGTGGCGGGTGCTACAGATACGCAGTATTTT

clone size: NA
V gene: TRBV6-2/TRBV6-3
J gene: TRBJ2-1
CDR3 length: 15
D gene: TRBD2
CDR3 protein: CASSYSAGGVDEQFF
CDR3 DNA: TGTGCCAGCAGTTACTCGGCGGGAGGTGTGGATGAGCAGTTCTTC

clone size: NA
V gene: TRBV15
J gene: TRBJ2-2
CDR3 length: 15
D gene: NA
CDR3 protein: CATSRTGRVTGELFF
CDR3 DNA: TGTGCCACCAGCCGGACAGGGAGGGTCACCGGGGAGCTGTTTTTT

clone size: NA
V gene: TRBV20-1
J gene: TRBJ2-7
CDR3 length: 13
D gene: TRBD2
CDR3 protein: CSASSAGGYEQYF
CDR3 DNA: TGCAGTGCTTCCTCAGCGGGAGGCTACGAGCAGTACTTC

clone size: NA
V gene: TRBV20-1
J gene: TRBJ2-1
CDR3 length: 13
D gene: TRBD1
CDR3 protein: CSAGGQGANEQFF
CDR3 DNA: TGCAGTGCTGGTGGACAGGGGGCTAATGAGCAGTTCTTC

clone size: NA
V gene: TRBV6-1
J gene: TRBJ2-1
CDR3 length: 19
D gene: TRBD2
CDR3 protein: CASRLRGLLGLAGEVEQFF
CDR3 DNA: TGTGCCAGCAGACTCCGGGGGCTCCTCGGACTAGCGGGAGAGGTTGAGCAGTTCTTC

clone size: NA
V gene: TRBV7-8
J gene: TRBJ1-1
CDR3 length: 14
D gene: NA
CDR3 protein: CASSSISVNTEAFF
CDR3 DNA: TGTGCCAGCAGTTCCATATCGGTGAACACTGAAGCTTTCTTT

clone size: NA
V gene: TRBV7-9
J gene: TRBJ2-3
CDR3 length: 15
D gene: TRBD2
CDR3 protein: CASSLRAGDTDTQYF
CDR3 DNA: TGTGCCAGCAGCTTAAGGGCGGGAGACACAGATACGCAGTATTTT

clone size: NA
V gene: TRBV20-1
J gene: TRBJ2-7
CDR3 length: 13
D gene: TRBD1
CDR3 protein: CSAGTAISNEQYF
CDR3 DNA: TGCAGTGCGGGGACAGCGATTTCTAACGAGCAGTACTTC

clone size: NA
V gene: TRBV6-1
J gene: TRBJ1-6
CDR3 length: 14
D gene: NA
CDR3 protein: CASSPDFRNSPLHF
CDR3 DNA: TGTGCCAGCAGCCCCGATTTCCGTAATTCACCCCTCCACTTT

clone size: NA
V gene: TRBV19
J gene: TRBJ1-4
CDR3 length: 15
D gene: TRBD1
CDR3 protein: CASRPAGTGDVKLFF
CDR3 DNA: TGTGCCAGCCGCCCCGCCGGGACAGGGGATGTAAAACTGTTTTTT

clone size: NA
V gene: TRBV19
J gene: TRBJ2-7
CDR3 length: 16
D gene: TRBD2
CDR3 protein: CASKGTSGNPPYEQYF
CDR3 DNA: TGTGCCAGTAAGGGGACTAGCGGGAATCCCCCCTACGAGCAGTACTTC

clone size: NA
V gene: TRBV2
J gene: TRBJ2-1
CDR3 length: 14
D gene: TRBD2
CDR3 protein: CASRGLADYNEQFF
CDR3 DNA: TGTGCCAGCAGGGGACTAGCGGATTACAATGAGCAGTTCTTC

clone size: once
V gene: TRBV6-5
J gene: TRBJ2-6
CDR3 length: 14
D gene: NA
CDR3 protein: CASSYSIGANVLTF
CDR3 DNA: TGTGCCAGCAGTTACTCGATTGGGGCCAACGTCCTGACTTTC

clone size: NA
V gene: TRBV20-1
J gene: TRBJ2-7
CDR3 length: 19
D gene: TRBD2
CDR3 protein: CSASPILAGGLLSSYEQYF
CDR3 DNA: TGCAGTGCTAGCCCCATACTAGCGGGAGGTCTCTTGAGCTCCTACGAGCAGTACTTC

clone size: NA
V gene: TRBV28
J gene: TRBJ2-1
CDR3 length: 12
D gene: NA
CDR3 protein: CASFGAYNEQFF
CDR3 DNA: TGTGCCAGCTTTGGGGCGTACAATGAGCAGTTCTTC

clone size: NA
V gene: TRBV30
J gene: TRBJ2-7
CDR3 length: 16
D gene: NA
CDR3 protein: CAWSVLVRRGSYEQYF
CDR3 DNA: TGTGCCTGGAGTGTACTCGTACGGCGGGGATCCTACGAGCAGTACTTC

clone size: NA
V gene: TRBV19
J gene: TRBJ2-1
CDR3 length: 16
D gene: NA
CDR3 protein: CATNGRAKSSYNEQFF
CDR3 DNA: TGTGCCACCAATGGCCGGGCAAAAAGCTCCTACAATGAGCAGTTCTTC

clone size: few
V gene: TRBV7-8
J gene: TRBJ1-2
CDR3 length: 15
D gene: NA
CDR3 protein: CASSLSGGVWYGYTF
CDR3 DNA: TGTGCCAGCAGCTTATCGGGGGGCGTTTGGTATGGCTACACCTTC

clone size: few
V gene: TRBV6-1
J gene: TRBJ1-1
CDR3 length: 14
D gene: NA
CDR3 protein: CASSGRTGNTEAFF
CDR3 DNA: TGTGCCAGCAGTGGACGGACGGGGAACACTGAAGCTTTCTTT

clone size: NA
V gene: TRBV6-2/TRBV6-3
J gene: TRBJ2-1
CDR3 length: 16
D gene: TRBD1
CDR3 protein: CASIGLAGQGYNEQFF
CDR3 DNA: TGTGCCAGCATTGGACTGGCTGGACAGGGCTACAATGAGCAGTTCTTC

clone size: NA
V gene: TRBV2
J gene: TRBJ1-2
CDR3 length: 13
D gene: NA
CDR3 protein: CASSDGEVYGYTF
CDR3 DNA: TGTGCCAGCAGTGATGGTGAAGTCTATGGCTACACCTTC

clone size: NA
V gene: TRBV5-4
J gene: TRBJ2-6
CDR3 length: 15
D gene: NA
CDR3 protein: CASSPGHSGANVLTF
CDR3 DNA: TGTGCCAGCAGCCCCGGCCACTCTGGGGCCAACGTCCTGACTTTC

clone size: NA
V gene: TRBV2
J gene: TRBJ2-1
CDR3 length: 11
D gene: NA
CDR3 protein: CASGYYNEQFF
CDR3 DNA: TGTGCCAGCGGCTACTACAATGAGCAGTTCTTC

clone size: NA
V gene: TRBV6-4
J gene: TRBJ2-5
CDR3 length: 17
D gene: NA
CDR3 protein: CASSVESRSLAGETQYF
CDR3 DNA: TGTGCCAGCAGCGTAGAATCACGGAGCCTAGCAGGCGAGACCCAGTACTTC

clone size: few
V gene: TRBV7-2
J gene: TRBJ2-3
CDR3 length: 15
D gene: TRBD1
CDR3 protein: CASSGQGSGTDTQYF
CDR3 DNA: TGTGCCAGCAGCGGACAGGGGAGTGGCACAGATACGCAGTATTTT

clone size: NA
V gene: TRBV7-9
J gene: TRBJ1-2
CDR3 length: 15
D gene: TRBD1
CDR3 protein: CASSLAVTGGKGYTF
CDR3 DNA: TGTGCCAGCAGCTTAGCTGTGACAGGGGGTAAAGGCTACACCTTC

clone size: medium-sized
V gene: TRBV27
J gene: TRBJ1-5
CDR3 length: 15
D gene: NA
CDR3 protein: CASSSLSGGNQPQHF
CDR3 DNA: TGTGCCAGCAGTTCCCTTTCCGGGGGCAATCAGCCCCAGCATTTT

clone size: NA
V gene: TRBV28
J gene: TRBJ1-2
CDR3 length: 14
D gene: NA
CDR3 protein: CASSTGTSNYGYTF
CDR3 DNA: TGTGCCAGCAGCACAGGGACGTCTAACTATGGCTACACCTTC

clone size: NA
V gene: TRBV29-1
J gene: TRBJ2-3
CDR3 length: 13
D gene: NA
CDR3 protein: CSVVAPGFVTQYF
CDR3 DNA: TGCAGCGTTGTAGCGCCAGGCTTCGTTACGCAGTATTTT

clone size: few
V gene: TRBV28
J gene: TRBJ1-1
CDR3 length: 13
D gene: TRBD1
CDR3 protein: CASRLTGATEAFF
CDR3 DNA: TGTGCCAGCAGGTTAACAGGGGCCACTGAAGCTTTCTTT

clone size: NA
V gene: TRBV6-5
J gene: TRBJ2-5
CDR3 length: 15
D gene: NA
CDR3 protein: CASSFRGAIGETQYF
CDR3 DNA: TGTGCCAGCAGTTTCCGGGGGGCGATAGGGGAGACCCAGTACTTC

clone size: NA
V gene: TRBV10-3
J gene: TRBJ1-5
CDR3 length: 14
D gene: TRBD1
CDR3 protein: CATWGQGAGQPQHF
CDR3 DNA: TGTGCCACCTGGGGACAGGGGGCTGGGCAGCCCCAGCATTTT

clone size: NA
V gene: TRBV2
J gene: TRBJ1-1
CDR3 length: 13
D gene: TRBD1
CDR3 protein: CASRQGGYTEAFF
CDR3 DNA: TGTGCCAGCAGACAGGGGGGTTACACTGAAGCTTTCTTT

clone size: NA
V gene: TRBV21-1
J gene: TRBJ2-5
CDR3 length: 12
D gene: NA
CDR3 protein: CASRTSAETQYF
CDR3 DNA: TGTGCCAGCAGGACTAGTGCAGAGACCCAGTACTTC

clone size: large
V gene: TRBV20-1
J gene: TRBJ2-1
CDR3 length: 15
D gene: TRBD1
CDR3 protein: CSARMTGDVGNEQFF
CDR3 DNA: TGCAGTGCTAGGATGACAGGGGATGTTGGCAATGAGCAGTTCTTC

clone size: NA
V gene: TRBV5-4
J gene: TRBJ2-2
CDR3 length: 15
D gene: NA
CDR3 protein: CASSKTSSFPGELFF
CDR3 DNA: TGTGCCAGCAGCAAGACCTCTAGTTTCCCCGGGGAGCTGTTTTTT

clone size: NA
V gene: TRBV19
J gene: TRBJ2-1
CDR3 length: 13
D gene: NA
CDR3 protein: CASSTIRDNEQFF
CDR3 DNA: TGTGCCAGTAGTACGATTCGGGACAATGAGCAGTTCTTC

clone size: NA
V gene: TRBV28
J gene: TRBJ1-1
CDR3 length: 12
D gene: NA
CDR3 protein: CASSIGHTEAFF
CDR3 DNA: TGTGCCAGCAGCATAGGACATACTGAAGCTTTCTTT

clone size: NA
V gene: TRBV19
J gene: TRBJ2-1
CDR3 length: 17
D gene: TRBD2
CDR3 protein: CASSIGTLAGGRNEQFF
CDR3 DNA: TGTGCCAGTAGTATAGGGACACTAGCGGGAGGTAGGAATGAGCAGTTCTTC

clone size: NA
V gene: TRBV1
J gene: TRBJ1-4
CDR3 length: 8
D gene: NA
CDR3 protein: CIGRELFF
CDR3 DNA: TGCATCGGAAGAGAACTGTTTTTT

clone size: NA
V gene: TRBV6-1
J gene: TRBJ1-4
CDR3 length: 13
D gene: NA
CDR3 protein: CASSRRADEKLFF
CDR3 DNA: TGTGCCAGCAGTCGCAGGGCGGACGAAAAACTGTTTTTT

clone size: NA
V gene: TRBV20-1
J gene: TRBJ2-1
CDR3 length: 14
D gene: NA
CDR3 protein: CSAREGSSYNEQFF
CDR3 DNA: TGCAGTGCTAGAGAGGGGAGCTCCTACAATGAGCAGTTCTTC

clone size: NA
V gene: TRBV28
J gene: TRBJ1-6
CDR3 length: 15
D gene: NA
CDR3 protein: CASTSPGDRNSPLHF
CDR3 DNA: TGTGCCAGCACCTCCCCGGGGGACCGTAATTCACCCCTCCACTTT

clone size: NA
V gene: TRBV27
J gene: TRBJ1-2
CDR3 length: 17
D gene: TRBD1
CDR3 protein: CASSTRQGGTQRYGYTF
CDR3 DNA: TGTGCCAGCAGCACCCGACAGGGGGGGACACAGAGGTATGGCTACACCTTC

clone size: NA
V gene: TRBV18
J gene: TRBJ2-7
CDR3 length: 14
D gene: TRBD1
CDR3 protein: CASSPDRGVYEQYF
CDR3 DNA: TGTGCCAGCTCACCGGACAGGGGGGTCTACGAGCAGTACTTC